This T cell receptor beta chain was observed in a study of T cell repertoires in cytomegalovirus infection. Study-wide results and caveats: It was HLA-C-restricted CMV-specific TCR beta clonotypes that dominated the response ex vivo.

TCRdb re-derived calls from the reads in MiXCR, one entry per CDR3 protein. The sample holds around 300,000 distinct CDR3 sequences, roughly a quarter seen once. A remark on this clonotype: As yet, its antigen is unknown.

This CDR3 comprises 14 residues. After removal of 3 bases from V and 1 base from J, the junction contained 2 bases not matched to a gene. Per germline, CDR1 SGHDT and CDR2 YYEEEE. The chain carries TRBV5-6 and TRBJ1-1, with 8 nucleotides matching TRBD1. Sequences were obtained from PBMCs. This sequence was found in a human donor in good health (CMV status not recorded). Some clones in this sample may be carry-over from other donors' samples. The CDR3 protein is CASSYGTGNTEAFF. In nucleotides, the CDR3 is TGTGCCAGCAGCTATGGGACAGGGAACACTGAAGCTTTCTTT. The whole variable domain, filled in from reference TRBV5-6 and TRBJ1-1, reads DAGVTQSPTHLIKTRGQQVTLRCSPKSGHDTVSWYQQALGQGPQFIFQYYEEEERQRGNFPDRFSGHQFPNYSSELNVNALLLGDSALYLCASSYGTGNTEAFFGQGTRLTVV.